One and the same sample provided the 21 T cell receptor beta chains below, sequenced in a study of control samples from healthy donors and cancer patients. TCRdb's table, derived via immunoSEQ multiplex PCR, lists solely in-frame clones and lacks some. In the table there are more than 100,000 clones, around 90% of which are singletons. What was sequenced was blood. The receptors shown here come from a man younger than 30 in good health.

This sequence joins TRBV27 and TRBJ1-1; TRBD1 matches 8 bases. CDR3 size: 14 residues. Trimming removed 5 bases from V and 4 bases from J; junction bases left unmatched: 6. CDR1 is MNHEY and CDR2 is SMNVEV in the germline V gene (reference sequence). CDR3 loop: CASSPETGATEAFF. CDR3 nucleotide sequence: TGTGCCAGCAGTCCCGAGACAGGGGCCACTGAAGCTTTCTTT.

V gene TRBV6-6 combines with J gene TRBJ2-4; tentative D call: TRBD1 (7 bases). This CDR3 is 13 amino acids long. V lost 7 bases, J lost 8 bases, and 15 bases lay in between. Germline lookup yields CDR1 MNHNY and CDR2 SVGAGI (reference sequence). CDR3 in DNA: TGTGCCAGCACCAAGGGGGCGGGACACATTCAGTACTTC. Residues: CASTKGAGHIQYF.

This rearrangement joins TRBV7-2 to TRBJ1-2, with a tentative D call TRBD1 (6 bases). Germline V lookup: CDR1 SGHTA, CDR2 FQGNSA. CDR3 size: 15 residues. V gave up 5 bases and J gave up 1 base, with 14 bases separating them. The CDR3 spells CASSPRTESNYGYTF. The CDR3 DNA reads as TGTGCCAGCAGCCCTAGGACAGAGAGTAACTATGGCTACACCTTC.

V and J are TRBV5-6 and TRBJ1-1; D is possibly TRBD1 (5 bases). CDR1 and CDR2 from the germline V gene are SGHDT and YYEEEE. CDR3 size: 11 residues. V gave up 7 bases and J gave up 3 bases, with 7 bases separating them. This chain's CDR3 is CASRGDTEAFF. Written as DNA, the CDR3 is TGTGCCAGCCGAGGGGACACTGAAGCTTTCTTT.

The chain couples TRBV7-9 to TRBJ2-5; unclear D gene. The CDR3 extends over 16 amino acids. The V end was cut by 1 base, the J end by 5 bases, with 17 bases between. Germline V CDR1 and CDR2: SEHNR, FQNEAQ (reference sequence). CDR3 amino acids: CASSLEDGTYDETQYF. The DNA of the CDR3 is TGTGCCAGCAGCTTAGAGGACGGAACCTACGATGAGACCCAGTACTTC.

V gene TRBV18 combines with J gene TRBJ2-1; 7 bases are a match to TRBD2. Germline V gives CDR1 KGHSH, CDR2 LQKENI. The V and J ends lost 1 base and 0 bases, in that order; junction bases with no gene match: 6. The CDR3 runs 17 residues. CDR3 amino acids: CASSPRSGDRSYNEQFF. CDR3 coding DNA: TGTGCCAGCTCACCACGGAGCGGGGACCGCTCCTACAATGAGCAGTTCTTC.

The V gene is TRBV7-6, the J gene TRBJ2-3; D is ambiguous. Germline V CDR1 and CDR2: SGHVS, FNYEAQ. Trimming left V 2 bases short and J 2 bases short, with 14 bases between. This CDR3 has 16 residues. DNA of the CDR3: TGTGCCAGCAGCTTATCTCAGCGATTACACACAGATACGCAGTATTTT. It encodes CASSLSQRLHTDTQYF.

With respect to this clone: Other DNA sequences from this sample encode an identical CDR3 as well. This chain uses TRBV18 with TRBJ2-6; possibly TRBD2 for D (5 bases). The V end lost 3 bases, the J end lost 0 bases, and 12 bases lay between the germline ends. Germline-derived CDR1 and CDR2 are KGHSH and LQKENI. This CDR3 has 17 residues. In DNA form, the CDR3 reads TGTGCCAGCTCACCCCGCTCCGGGAACTCTGGGGCCAACGTCCTGACTTTC. As protein: CASSPRSGNSGANVLTF.

This chain links TRBV21-1 with TRBJ1-3; the table names TRBD1, a call not compared with the DNA. TRBV21-1 is annotated as a pseudogene. This CDR3 spans 14 amino acids. The CDR3 nucleotides read TGTGCCAGCAGCAAGGGGACAGGGGGAAACACCATATATTTT. As protein: CASSKGTGGNTIYF.

CDR3 sequence: CASSFMDTQYF. The DNA for the CDR3 is TGTGCCAGCAGTTTTATGGATACGCAGTATTTT. The chain carries TRBV28 and TRBJ2-3; D gene uncertain. Germline lookup yields CDR1 MDHEN and CDR2 SYDVKM. CDR3 size: 11 residues. The V end was cut by 3 bases, the J end by 6 bases, with 4 bases between.

The rearrangement joins TRBV30 to TRBJ2-5, with 10 positions matching TRBD2. CDR3 length: 14 residues. J lost 4 bases, V lost 5 bases, and 7 bases had no gene match. Looked up from germline, CDR1 is GTSNPN and CDR2 is SVGIG (reference sequence). This CDR3 reads CAWASGGRGETQYF. CDR3 nucleotides: TGTGCCTGGGCTAGCGGGGGAAGGGGAGAGACCCAGTACTTC.

The chain has TRBV12-2 and TRBJ2-7; TRBD1 reflects the table's D call only, with no check against the DNA. TRBV12-2 is given as a pseudogene. The CDR3 is made up of 14 amino acids. As DNA, the CDR3 is TGTGCAAGTCGCTTAGGGCAGGAACGGTACGAGCAGTACTTC. It yields the protein CASRLGQERYEQYF.

This rearrangement joins TRBV9 to TRBJ2-1, with 7 bases identical to TRBD2. The CDR3 is made up of 15 amino acids. Per germline, CDR1 SGDLS and CDR2 YYNGEE. Unmatched junction bases numbered 6, after V lost 4 bases and J lost 2 bases. CDR3 region: CASSPLSGPYNEQFF. For the CDR3, the DNA is TGTGCCAGCAGCCCTCTTAGCGGGCCCTACAATGAGCAGTTCTTC.

V and J are TRBV6-5 and TRBJ1-5; D is unclear. The CDR3 is 13 amino acids. With 2 bases removed from V and 6 bases from J, the gap between germline ends came to 8 bases. Germline-derived CDR1 and CDR2 are MNHEY and SVGAGI. The CDR3 loop is CASSYRASQPQHF. The CDR3 DNA sequence: TGTGCCAGCAGTTACCGTGCTAGTCAGCCCCAGCATTTT.

The rearrangement joins TRBV25-1 to TRBJ1-3; unclear D gene. Germline CDR1 MGHDK, CDR2 SYGVNS. The CDR3 has 15 residues. The V and J ends lost 0 bases and 4 bases respectively, with 10 bases between them. The CDR3 loop is CASSEYKTGGNTIYF. The CDR3 DNA follows: TGTGCCAGCAGTGAATACAAGACCGGGGGAAACACCATATATTTT.

This chain links TRBV3-1 (or the pseudogene TRBV3-2) with TRBJ1-4; 8 nucleotides align to TRBD1. The CDR3 totals 18 residues. The V and J ends lost 1 base and 1 base, in that order; junction bases with no gene match: 8. The germline CDR1 and CDR2 sequences are LGHDT and YNNKEL (reference sequence). The CDR3 protein is CASSQASTGERTNEKLFF. For the CDR3, the DNA is TGTGCCAGCAGCCAAGCGTCGACAGGGGAACGAACTAATGAAAAACTGTTTTTT.

The chain uses TRBV10-2 and TRBJ2-5; possibly TRBD1 for D (5 bases). The germline V gene encodes CDR1 WSHSY and CDR2 SAAADI. V was shortened by 10 bases and J by 4 bases, with 10 bases between the two germline ends. The CDR3 runs 11 residues. CDR3 coding DNA: TGCGCCATCAGGGATGGAGAGACCCAGTACTTC. This gives the protein CAIRDGETQYF.

The rearrangement joins TRBV4-1 to TRBJ1-5, with D possibly being TRBD1 (6 bases). The CDR3 runs 15 residues. With 3 bases removed from V and 3 bases from J, the gap between germline ends came to 12 bases. Germline V lookup: CDR1 MGHRA, CDR2 YSYEKL. CDR3 in amino acids: CASSHEDRNNQPQHF. CDR3 in DNA: TGCGCCAGCAGCCATGAGGACAGAAACAATCAGCCCCAGCATTTT.

V is TRBV4-1 and J is TRBJ2-7; TRBD2 is a possible D gene (5 bases). CDR3 size: 13 residues. Deletions cut 5 bases from V and 0 bases from J, with 8 bases between. CDR1 is MGHRA, CDR2 YSYEKL, per germline. CDR3 bases: TGCGCCAGCAGCGCCGGGGACTCCTACGAGCAGTACTTC. This translates into CASSAGDSYEQYF.

The J gene is TRBJ2-1, the V gene TRBV10-3; 11 bases match TRBD2. CDR1 is ENHRY, CDR2 SYGVKD, per germline. Trimming took 0 bases from V and 0 from J; bases not matched to a gene: 1. The CDR3 is 17 residues long. The CDR3: CAISESGLAASYNEQFF. CDR3 DNA: TGTGCCATCAGTGAGTCGGGACTAGCGGCCTCCTACAATGAGCAGTTCTTC.

The chain carries TRBV19 and TRBJ2-1; the D is unclear. The germline gives CDR1 LNHDA, CDR2 SQIVND (reference sequence). The CDR3 contains 14 residues. With 1 base removed from V and 3 bases from J, the gap between germline ends came to 7 bases. CDR3 protein: CASSIGTGYNEQFF. The CDR3 coding sequence is TGTGCCAGTAGTATAGGTACGGGCTACAATGAGCAGTTCTTC. The variable domain in full, with the rest retrieved from reference TRBV19 and TRBJ2-1, is DGGITQSPKYLFRKEGQNVTLSCEQNLNHDAMYWYRQDPGQGLRLIYYSQIVNDFQKGDIAEGYSVSREKKESFPLTVTSAQKNPTAFYLCASSIGTGYNEQFFGPGTRLTVL.